The 14 T cell receptor beta chains below all came from one sample that was sequenced in a study of blood T cells in healthy people across ages. A sample-barcoded 5' primer and a J-beta primer mix were used in a second PCR of about 7 to 11 cycles. TCRdb used MiXCR to reprocess the 5' RACE reads, holding one entry per CDR3 protein. Of over a million distinct CDR3 sequences in the sample, almost 60% were seen once. The sequenced material came from blood. All receptors derive from a young man in good health.

The V call is TRBV29-1, the J call TRBJ2-3, with D possibly being TRBD2 (6 bases). With 4 bases removed from V and 5 bases from J, the gap between germline ends came to 13 bases. The CDR3 consists of 13 residues. Germline-derived CDR1 and CDR2 are SQVTM and ANQGSEA. CDR3 bases: TGCAGCGTTGTGCCCGGGGGAGGAGATACGCAGTATTTT. Its translation: CSVVPGGGDTQYF.

V gene TRBV7-9 combines with J gene TRBJ2-4; the D gene is possibly TRBD1 (5 bases). The DNA end is more similar to TRBJ2-7, so the J call may be wrong. This CDR3 comprises 12 residues. The germline V gene encodes CDR1 SEHNR and CDR2 FQNEAQ (reference sequence). CDR3 region: CASSLPDNEQYF. CDR3 in DNA: TGTGCCAGCAGCTTACCGGACAACGAGCAGTACTTC.

Many counts were recorded for this clonotype. The chain couples TRBV29-1 to TRBJ2-1; TRBD2 agrees at 8 bases. V shed 3 bases, J shed 8 bases, and the junction held 3 bases outside the gene matches. Germline loops: CDR1 SQVTM, CDR2 ANQGSEA. This CDR3 comprises 12 residues. CDR3 coding DNA: TGCAGCGTTGATTCCGGGGGGGATGAGCAGTTCTTC. The encoded protein is CSVDSGGDEQFF.

This chain joins TRBV10-3 and TRBJ2-1, with 7 nucleotides matching TRBD2. The length of the CDR3 is 19 residues. The V gene's germline CDR1 is ENHRY and CDR2 SYGVKD. V was clipped by 10 bases and J by 0 bases; unmatched bases: 21. The CDR3 spells CASILTPPLAASSYNEQFF. In DNA, the CDR3 is TGTGCCAGCATCCTAACCCCACCCCTAGCGGCCAGCTCCTACAATGAGCAGTTCTTC.

V gene TRBV6-2 or TRBV6-3 combines with J gene TRBJ1-2, with TRBD1 as a possible D gene (5 bases). The germline V gene encodes CDR1 MNHEY and CDR2 SVGEGT. The CDR3 totals 14 residues. Trimming pared 10 bases from V and 3 bases from J, leaving 18 bases between. Here the CDR3 DNA reads TGTGCCATCGAACCCCAGGGAAGGTACTATGGCTACACCTTC. This translates into CAIEPQGRYYGYTF.

The chain has TRBV29-1 and TRBJ2-5; tentative D call: TRBD2 (6 bases). Germline CDR1 is SQVTM and CDR2 is ANQGSEA. The CDR3 has 12 amino acids. The V end lost 5 bases, the J end lost 11 bases, and 18 bases lay between the germline ends. The CDR3 region is CSVRDSHNEQYF. In nucleotides, the CDR3 is TGCAGCGTTCGGGACTCTCACAATGAGCAGTACTTC.

This clonotype was detected once. The genes are TRBV20-1 and TRBJ2-3; D perhaps matches TRBD2 (6 bases). The germline V gene encodes CDR1 DFQATT and CDR2 SNEGSKA (reference sequence). V lost 6 bases and J 4 bases, leaving 17 bases between the germline ends. The CDR3 has 14 amino acids. CDR3 in amino acids: CSASGLFSPDTQYF. The CDR3 coding sequence is TGCAGTGCCTCGGGACTTTTTTCCCCAGATACGCAGTATTTT.

The chain recombines TRBV20-1 with TRBJ1-1; D possibly corresponds to TRBD1 (5 bases). The V gene's germline CDR1 is DFQATT and CDR2 SNEGSKA (reference sequence). V was trimmed by 6 bases and J by 6 bases, leaving 20 bases between them. The CDR3 loop spans 14 amino acids. In nucleotides, the CDR3 is TGCAGTGCGTTCGGGACCCAGGGAGGAGCTGAAGCTTTCTTT. This translates into CSAFGTQGGAEAFF.

This chain joins TRBV5-1 and TRBJ2-2; possibly TRBD1 for D (6 bases). Germline CDR1 and CDR2: SGHRS and YFSETQ. V was trimmed by 3 bases and J by 8 bases, leaving 17 bases between them. The CDR3 runs to 15 residues. CDR3 coding DNA: TGCGCCAGCAGCTCCGGGTCCAGGGGACCAGGGGAGCTGTTTTTT. Its translation is CASSSGSRGPGELFF.

The chain links TRBV20-1 to TRBJ2-3; 8 nucleotides match TRBD1. The CDR3 has 14 residues. In germline, CDR1 is DFQATT, CDR2 SNEGSKA (reference sequence). J gave up 2 bases and V 8 bases, and 9 bases lay outside the gene matches. CDR3 bases: TGCAGTACTACAACAGGGGGTCACACAGATACGCAGTATTTT. Amino acids: CSTTTGGHTDTQYF.

CDR3 bases: TGCGCCAGCAGCCAAGAAGTGGCAGGGGAACTGTTTTTT. The encoded protein is CASSQEVAGELFF. J is TRBJ1-4 and V is TRBV4-1; the D gene is possibly TRBD1 (6 bases). CDR3 length equals 13 residues. CDR1 is MGHRA and CDR2 is YSYEKL in the germline V gene. Trimming cost V 0 bases and J 12 bases, with 11 bases left between them.

The V and J genes are TRBV7-6 and TRBJ2-5; D is uncertain. The CDR3 has 15 amino acids. V shed 1 base and J shed 5 bases, with 14 bases lying between them. Per the germline V gene, CDR1 is SGHVS and CDR2 is FNYEAQ. CDR3 residues: CASSLDAGPDETQYF. The CDR3 DNA follows: TGTGCCAGCAGCTTAGACGCAGGACCAGACGAGACCCAGTACTTC. The full variable domain, its missing parts supplied by reference TRBV7-6 and TRBJ2-5, is GAGVSQSPRYKVTKRGQDVALRCDPISGHVSLYWYRQALGQGPEFLTYFNYEAQQDKSGLPNDRFSAERPEGSISTLTIQRTEQRDSAMYRCASSLDAGPDETQYFGPGTRLLVL.

The genes are TRBV11-1 and TRBJ2-7; perhaps TRBD1 as D (5 bases). The end of the DNA fits TRBJ2-5 better, so the J call may be wrong. The CDR3 runs to 12 residues. Germline V gives CDR1 SGHAT, CDR2 FQDESV (reference sequence). Here the CDR3 DNA reads TGTGCCAGCAGATACAGGTCAGAGACCCAGTACTTC. It translates to CASRYRSETQYF.

The chain has TRBV7-2 and TRBJ2-1; no clear D. V was pared by 2 bases and J by 7 bases, with 9 bases between. This CDR3 region has 13 residues. Germline V gene lookup returns CDR1 SGHTA and CDR2 FQGNSA. In DNA, the CDR3 is TGTGCCAGCAGCTTATGGTCCCCGAATGAGCAGTTCTTC. Its translation is CASSLWSPNEQFF. The whole variable domain, filled in from reference TRBV7-2 and TRBJ2-1, reads GAGVSQSPSNKVTEKGKDVELRCDPISGHTALYWYRQSLGQGLEFLIYFQGNSAPDKSGLPSDRFSAERTGGSVSTLTIQRTQQEDSAVYLCASSLWSPNEQFFGPGTRLTVL.